This T cell receptor beta chain was identified in a study of graft-versus-host responses after intestinal transplantation. About the study: In this cohort, recipients had multivisceral, liver-intestinal, or isolated intestinal transplants.

The length of the CDR3 is 13 residues. Trimming at V came to 0 bases and at J to 12 bases, leaving 2 bases not matched to a gene. Germline loops: CDR1 SGDLS, CDR2 YYNGEE. Produced via immunoSEQ multiplex PCR; TCRdb's table is partial and in-frame only. The sample has roughly 120,000 clones, approximately 90% seen once; the top ten hold 0.2% to 0.25%. For this clone: Antigen: not known.

Overall study results and limits: After transplant, early declines in HvG clones were associated with peak levels of circulating GvH clones.

The chain joins TRBV9 to TRBJ2-1; 11 bases are a match to TRBD2. The TCR was taken from a human donor who was the organ donor for an intestinal transplant. Sequencing used unstimulated CD4+ T cells sorted from spleen or lymph node cells, obtained before transplant. The DNA of the CDR3 is TGTGCCAGCAGCGTAGGACTAGCGGGGACGCAGTTCTTC. Residues: CASSVGLAGTQFF.